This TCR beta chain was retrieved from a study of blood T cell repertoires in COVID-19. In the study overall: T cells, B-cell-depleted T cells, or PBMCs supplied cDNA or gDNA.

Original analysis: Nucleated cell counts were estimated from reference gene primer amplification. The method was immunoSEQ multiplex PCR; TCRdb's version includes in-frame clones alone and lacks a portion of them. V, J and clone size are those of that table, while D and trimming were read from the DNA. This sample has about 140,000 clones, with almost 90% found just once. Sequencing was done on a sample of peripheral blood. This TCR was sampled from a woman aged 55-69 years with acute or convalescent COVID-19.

CDR3: CASSRAGYEQYF. Here the CDR3 DNA reads TGCGCCAGCAGCCGTGCAGGCTACGAGCAGTACTTC. This chain joins TRBV4-3 and TRBJ2-7; no definite D call. The V gene lost 4 bases and the J gene lost 3 bases, with 7 bases spanning the gap. This CDR3 is built from 12 residues. Germline assignment: CDR1 LGHNA and CDR2 YSLEER.